This T cell receptor beta chain comes out of a study of T-cell memory formation after mild COVID-19. MiXCR was run by TCRdb on the 5' RACE reads, yielding one entry per CDR3 protein. Of about 390,000 distinct CDR3 sequences in the sample, roughly 15% were seen once. CDR1 and CDR2 (germline): MNHEY, SVGAGI. This CDR3 comprises 14 residues. V shed 0 bases and J shed 1 base, with 6 bases lying between them. The chain is built from TRBV6-5 and TRBJ1-1; D uncertain. The sequencing input was PBMCs or a T cell subset sorted from them (not recorded which). This TCR was sampled from a young man who had mild COVID-19 (a few samples of this study predate the infection). Cell type and time point are not known. In DNA form, the CDR3 reads TGTGCCAGCAGTTACTCCGGCAAGAACACTGAAGCTTTCTTT. Protein sequence: CASSYSGKNTEAFF.